A selection of T cell receptor beta chains follows, all from one sample in a study of blood T cell repertoires in COVID-19. Clones were read by immunoSEQ multiplex PCR, and TCRdb kept only the in-frame ones, dropping some. The sample holds tens of thousands of clones, less than 90% seen once. The specimen sequenced was peripheral blood. The receptors were gathered from a woman older than 75 with acute or convalescent COVID-19. CDR3s include the opening cysteine and the closing phenylalanine or tryptophan. D genes are given only for firm matches. A clone size is listed for some rows: how often the clone was seen (once, few, many), or a class if it is expanded.

J gene,D gene,V gene,clone size,CDR3 length,CDR3 protein,CDR3 DNA
TRBJ2-3,TRBD1,TRBV29-1,.,17,CSAAGTGRGALLDTQYF,TGCAGCGCCGCCGGGACAGGGCGCGGGGCGTTGTTGGATACGCAGTATTTT
TRBJ2-1,TRBD2,TRBV5-1,.,16,CASSFQLAGGFPEQFF,TGCGCCAGCAGCTTTCAACTAGCGGGGGGGTTCCCCGAGCAGTTCTTC
TRBJ1-2,TRBD1,TRBV5-1,once,15,CASSLLETGNYGYTF,TGCGCCAGCAGCTTGCTTGAGACAGGGAACTATGGCTACACCTTC
TRBJ2-3,.,TRBV7-9,.,15,CASSQTGGGTDTQYF,TGTGCCAGCAGTCAGACAGGAGGAGGCACAGATACGCAGTATTTT
TRBJ2-4,.,TRBV9,once,13,CASSAQDRNIQYF,TGTGCCAGCAGCGCACAGGACCGCAACATTCAGTACTTC
TRBJ2-5,TRBD2,TRBV7-2,.,17,CASSARLAGGLQETQYF,TGTGCCAGCAGCGCCCGACTAGCGGGGGGCTTACAAGAGACCCAGTACTTC
TRBJ1-1,TRBD1,TRBV18,.,14,CASSPGTGGTEAFF,TGTGCCAGCTCACCCGGGACAGGGGGTACTGAAGCTTTCTTT
TRBJ2-1,.,TRBV7-3,.,15,CASSPSRTRYNEQFF,TGTGCCAGCAGCCCGTCAAGGACACGGTACAATGAGCAGTTCTTC
TRBJ2-1,TRBD2,TRBV6-5,once,15,CASSLLAGGGNEQFF,TGTGCCAGCAGTTTACTAGCGGGGGGCGGGAATGAGCAGTTCTTC
TRBJ1-5,TRBD1,TRBV5-1,.,15,CASRQGPGSNQPQHF,TGCGCCAGCAGACAGGGGCCGGGGAGCAATCAGCCCCAGCATTTT
TRBJ2-5,.,TRBV10-3,.,12,CATRRTEETQYF,TGTGCCACCCGAAGGACAGAAGAGACCCAGTACTTC
TRBJ2-7,.,TRBV4-2,.,13,CASSQPGGAEQYF,TGTGCCAGCAGCCAGCCCGGCGGAGCCGAGCAGTACTTC
TRBJ1-2,TRBD1,TRBV11-1,.,18,CASSLAGIRDRTIGGYTF,TGTGCCAGCAGCTTAGCGGGAATTAGGGACAGGACGATCGGTGGCTACACCTTC
TRBJ1-1,.,TRBV7-9,.,12,CASSSGDRKAFF,TGTGCCAGCAGTTCTGGCGACAGGAAAGCTTTCTTT
TRBJ2-5,TRBD1,TRBV5-4,.,18,CASSSGLDREPRSGTQYF,TGTGCCAGCAGCTCAGGACTTGACAGGGAACCGCGTTCGGGGACCCAGTACTTC
TRBJ1-2,.,TRBV3-1/TRBV3-2,.,15,CASSLGTSWDYGYTF,TGTGCCAGCAGCCTCGGGACTTCTTGGGACTATGGCTACACCTTC
TRBJ2-2,.,TRBV5-4,.,16,CATGSWRFSVTGELFF,TGTGCCACCGGGTCCTGGCGGTTTAGTGTGACCGGGGAGCTGTTTTTT
TRBJ1-1,TRBD1,TRBV4-2,.,15,CASSRAPDRAAEAFF,TGTGCCAGCAGCCGCGCCCCGGACAGGGCCGCTGAAGCTTTCTTT
TRBJ2-7,TRBD1,TRBV6-6,.,13,CASSRGQGREQYF,TGTGCCAGCAGTCGGGGACAGGGGAGGGAGCAGTACTTC
TRBJ1-3,.,TRBV13,few,12,CASSLGPNTIYF,TGTGCCAGCAGCTTAGGCCCTAACACCATATATTTT
TRBJ1-1,TRBD1,TRBV11-2,.,13,CASSWTGETEAFF,TGTGCCAGCAGCTGGACAGGGGAAACTGAAGCTTTCTTT
TRBJ2-3,TRBD2,TRBV29-1,.,15,CSVPTSGGPGDTQYF,TGCAGCGTTCCGACTAGCGGGGGACCGGGGGATACGCAGTATTTT
TRBJ2-6,TRBD1,TRBV19,.,17,CASSSGTGGSGANVLTF,TGTGCCAGTAGTTCCGGGACAGGGGGCTCTGGGGCCAACGTCCTGACTTTC
TRBJ2-7,.,TRBV7-9,.,16,CASSFHREVSSYEQYF,TGTGCCAGCAGCTTCCATCGAGAGGTTAGCTCCTACGAGCAGTACTTC
TRBJ2-2,TRBD1,TRBV19,.,16,CASSTDRGQNTGELFF,TGTGCCAGTAGTACGGACAGGGGGCAGAACACCGGGGAGCTGTTTTTT
TRBJ1-2,TRBD1,TRBV29-1,.,15,CSVEDQDRTNYGYTF,TGCAGCGTTGAAGATCAGGACAGGACTAACTATGGCTACACCTTC
TRBJ1-2,TRBD1,TRBV5-1,.,14,CASKRDRGLSGYTF,TGCGCCAGCAAGAGGGACAGGGGGCTCTCTGGCTACACCTTC
TRBJ1-1,.,TRBV11-3,.,14,CASSRGQGRAEAFF,TGTGCCAGCAGCCGAGGGCAGGGGAGGGCTGAAGCTTTCTTT
TRBJ1-2,.,TRBV19,.,15,CASRASGRRTDGYTF,TGTGCCAGTAGAGCCTCGGGAAGAAGAACCGATGGCTACACCTTC
TRBJ2-3,.,TRBV2,once,15,CASTPQGLSTDTQYF,TGTGCCAGCACCCCGCAGGGTCTAAGCACAGATACGCAGTATTTT
TRBJ1-2,.,TRBV29-1,.,13,CSVYGQPIYGYTF,TGCAGCGTTTATGGACAGCCGATCTATGGCTACACCTTC
TRBJ1-2,.,TRBV28,.,14,CASSPLAGHYGYTF,TGTGCCAGCAGCCCTCTCGCAGGGCACTATGGCTACACCTTC
TRBJ1-2,.,TRBV6-5,few,13,CASRADSYGGYTF,TGTGCCAGCAGAGCGGACAGTTATGGTGGCTACACCTTC
TRBJ1-1,.,TRBV3-1/TRBV3-2,.,13,CASGLGRNTEAFF,TGTGCCAGCGGCCTGGGGAGGAACACTGAAGCTTTCTTT
TRBJ2-7,TRBD1,TRBV5-1,.,16,CASSNSGTGGNYEQYF,TGCGCCAGCAGCAACTCCGGGACAGGGGGCAACTACGAGCAGTACTTC
TRBJ1-5,.,TRBV19,.,13,CASSPMRGVAQHF,TGTGCCAGTAGCCCAATGAGAGGCGTGGCCCAGCATTTT
TRBJ1-3,.,TRBV7-6,.,15,CASSPWSASGNTIYF,TGTGCCAGCAGCCCTTGGAGCGCCTCTGGAAACACCATATATTTT
TRBJ2-3,.,TRBV19,.,16,CASSMFGGFSTDTQYF,TGTGCCAGTAGTATGTTTGGCGGATTCTCCACAGATACGCAGTATTTT
TRBJ2-7,TRBD1,TRBV7-2,.,14,CASSPQGASSEQYF,TGTGCCAGCAGCCCCCAGGGGGCGTCCAGCGAGCAGTACTTC
TRBJ1-1,.,TRBV6-2/TRBV6-3,.,12,CASSYSHRDAFF,TGTGCCAGCAGTTACTCGCACAGGGATGCTTTCTTT
TRBJ1-1,.,TRBV11-3,.,13,CASSFRDFGEAFF,TGTGCCAGCAGCTTCAGGGACTTCGGTGAAGCTTTCTTT
TRBJ2-7,.,TRBV10-2,.,13,CASRTGSTYEQYF,TGCGCCAGTAGAACAGGTAGTACCTACGAGCAGTACTTC
TRBJ2-5,TRBD2,TRBV5-1,once,15,CASSLLGAGQETQYF,TGCGCCAGCAGCTTGCTCGGAGCGGGGCAAGAGACCCAGTACTTC
TRBJ1-6,TRBD1,TRBV5-8,.,15,CASSGRTGYLSPLHF,TGTGCCAGCAGCGGGAGGACAGGGTATCTTTCACCCCTCCACTTT
TRBJ1-2,.,TRBV27,once,14,CASSSSYLNYGYTF,TGTGCCAGCAGTTCTTCTTATCTAAACTATGGCTACACCTTC
TRBJ1-1,TRBD1,TRBV6-5,.,14,CASTRRGTGGEAFF,TGTGCCAGCACCCGACGAGGGACAGGAGGAGAAGCTTTCTTT